The clone carrying this T cell receptor (beta chain) occurred many times. Antigen specificity is unknown. The CDR3 runs 14 residues. With 6 bases clipped from V and 2 bases from J, the junction kept 4 bases outside the gene matches. CDR1 LNHDA and CDR2 SQIVND come from the germline V gene (reference sequence). This specimen comes from a study of T-cell reconstitution after alpha-beta-depleted transplantation in children. Study-level points and caveats: After one year, T-cell counts and TCRbeta diversity mostly came from new T cells.

A TCRbeta library incorporating unique molecular identifiers was prepared. TCRdb redid the calling of the PCR reads with MiXCR, one entry per CDR3 protein. The data show hundreds of thousands of distinct CDR3 sequences, with about 9.5% seen just once and around 7.6% held by the top ten. The sequence was obtained from a boy in the first two years of life with acute myeloid leukemia, due to receive a stem cell transplant. The genes are TRBV19 and TRBJ2-5, with 9 bases aligning to TRBD1. The source was PBMCs, collected before TCRalphabeta/CD19-depleted stem cell transplant. Written as DNA, the CDR3 is TGTGCCAGTAGGCCGGGACAGGGACAAGAGACCCAGTACTTC. It yields the protein CASRPGQGQETQYF.